The 23 T cell receptor beta chains below come from one sample, sequenced in a study of shared clonotypes between healthy human individuals. Some clones are missing from TCRdb's copy, which holds only in-frame ones; the method was immunoSEQ multiplex PCR. The data show 850,000 to 1,200,000 clones, under 80% seen once. The sample taken for sequencing was memory CD4+ T cells sorted from blood. As to subset: CD45RA-negative fraction. All receptors derive from a man between 18 and 35 years old in good health.

This clone was seen many times. V and J are TRBV6-5 and TRBJ1-4; possibly TRBD1 for D (5 bases). V dropped 4 bases and J dropped 10 bases, with 16 bases sitting between them. Per germline, CDR1 MNHEY and CDR2 SVGAGI. The CDR3 covers 14 residues. The CDR3 DNA reads as TGTGCCAGCAGTTCCGGGACGGGTGGTACAAAACTGTTTTTT. It encodes CASSSGTGGTKLFF.

This chain links TRBV5-6 with TRBJ2-3; 15 bases match TRBD2. The CDR3 has 17 amino acids. In germline, CDR1 is SGHDT, CDR2 YYEEEE. V lost 4 bases and J lost 3; bases outside the gene matches: 6. The CDR3 reads CASSRTSGGVLTDTQYF. Here the CDR3 DNA reads TGTGCCAGCAGCCGGACTAGCGGGGGGGTCTTAACAGATACGCAGTATTTT.

The CDR3 DNA follows: TGCGCCAGCAGCCTGCGGTCAGGGGGCGGTAGCACTGAAGCTTTCTTT. It encodes CASSLRSGGGSTEAFF. This chain connects TRBV5-1 to TRBJ1-1; 8 positions match TRBD1. Losses at the gene ends were 4 bases for V and 4 bases for J; bases not matched to a gene: 12. Germline V CDR1 and CDR2: SGHRS, YFSETQ. This CDR3 comprises 16 residues. The full variable domain, in which reference TRBV5-1 and TRBJ1-1 provide the parts outside the CDR3, is KAGVTQTPRYLIKTRGQQVTLSCSPISGHRSVSWYQQTPGQGLQFLFEYFSETQRNKGNFPGRFSGRQFSNSRSEMNVSTLELGDSALYLCASSLRSGGGSTEAFFGQGTRLTVV.

V gene TRBV18 combines with J gene TRBJ2-1; D may be TRBD2 (7 bases). Germline CDR1 and CDR2: KGHSH and LQKENI. This CDR3 is built from 15 residues. Between the trimmed V and J ends, which lost 3 bases and 7 bases, there was a span of 16 bases. This CDR3 is CASSPPGGWSNEQFF. The CDR3 DNA sequence: TGTGCCAGCTCACCCCCGGGGGGCTGGTCGAATGAGCAGTTCTTC. Complete variable domain (other parts from reference TRBV18 and TRBJ2-1): NAGVMQNPRHLVRRRGQEARLRCSPMKGHSHVYWYRQLPEEGLKFMVYLQKENIIDESGMPKERFSAEFPKEGPSILRIQQVVRGDSAAYFCASSPPGGWSNEQFFGPGTRLTVL.

This clone was seen only once. This chain connects TRBV5-1 to TRBJ2-5; D not resolved. Germline CDR1 SGHRS, CDR2 YFSETQ. Trimming took 6 bases from V and 7 from J, leaving 19 bases between them. The CDR3 sequence is 14 residues long. CDR3 bases: TGCGCCAGCACCCAATCTCTAACTCCAGGGACCCAGTACTTC. Its translation is CASTQSLTPGTQYF.

The genes are TRBV6-1 and TRBJ2-5, with 10 nucleotides matching TRBD2. The CDR3 contains 15 residues. In germline, CDR1 is MNHNS, CDR2 SASEGT. V gave up 9 bases and J gave up 2 bases; unmatched junction bases: 9. This CDR3 is CASLAGVRYQETQYF. CDR3 nucleotides: TGTGCCAGTCTAGCGGGAGTACGCTATCAAGAGACCCAGTACTTC.

This chain links TRBV4-1 with TRBJ2-4; 7 bases align to TRBD1. V was clipped by 4 bases and J by 9 bases; unmatched bases: 18. CDR1 is MGHRA and CDR2 is YSYEKL in the germline V gene. The length of the CDR3 is 17 residues. CDR3 loop: CASSPPGEQGPLGIQYF. CDR3 coding DNA: TGCGCCAGCAGCCCTCCCGGGGAACAGGGGCCATTAGGCATTCAGTACTTC.

V usage is TRBV25-1 and J usage is TRBJ2-7; 7 nucleotides match TRBD1. Per germline, CDR1 MGHDK and CDR2 SYGVNS. CDR3 size: 12 residues. J gave up 9 bases and V 8 bases, and 10 bases lay outside the gene matches. CDR3 nucleotides: TGTGCCAGCCCCGATACAGGGGAGATGCAGTACTTC. This gives the protein CASPDTGEMQYF.

V is TRBV6-6 and J is TRBJ1-1; maybe TRBD1 (6 bases). Germline assignment: CDR1 MNHNY and CDR2 SVGAGI (reference sequence). V was cut by 10 bases and J by 1 base, with 13 bases left in between. This CDR3 contains 13 residues. The CDR3 spells CATRGTGNTEAFF. CDR3 nucleotide sequence: TGTGCCACCAGGGGTACGGGGAACACTGAAGCTTTCTTT.

CDR3 in DNA: TGTGCCAGCAGCTTGTTAACAGATAACACCGGGGAGCTGTTTTTT. Translated: CASSLLTDNTGELFF. The J gene is TRBJ2-2, the V gene TRBV5-4; D is ambiguous. The CDR3 is 15 residues long. Germline-derived CDR1 and CDR2 are SGHNT and YYREEE (reference sequence). The ends were cut back, 1 base at V and 2 bases at J, with 9 bases in the middle.

This sequence joins TRBV11-3 and TRBJ2-3; TRBD2 matches at 8 bases. Germline assignment: CDR1 SGHNT and CDR2 YENEEA. This CDR3 comprises 16 residues. Unmatched junction bases numbered 7, after V lost 5 bases and J lost 0 bases. The CDR3 DNA is TGTGCCAGCAGCCGCTTAGCGGGATCCAGCACAGATACGCAGTATTTT. Its protein product is CASSRLAGSSTDTQYF.

This clone was counted a few times. CDR3 sequence (DNA): TGTGCCAGCAGCTCACTGCGGGAGGCTGGGGAGCAGTTCTTC. Amino acids: CASSSLREAGEQFF. This sequence joins TRBV11-3 and TRBJ2-1, with 8 bases matching TRBD2. From germline, CDR1 is SGHNT and CDR2 YENEEA. CDR3 size: 14 residues. J lost 10 bases, V lost 4 bases, and 9 bases had no gene match.

The rearrangement links TRBV19 to TRBJ2-3; TRBD2 matches 11 bases. The CDR3 covers 15 residues. Germline trimming cut 8 bases from V and 0 bases from J; bases unmatched to any gene: 4. Germline V gene data show CDR1 as LNHDA and CDR2 as SQIVND (reference sequence). CDR3 in DNA: TGTGCCAGTGTGGCTAGCGGGAGGAGCACAGATACGCAGTATTTT. The encoded protein is CASVASGRSTDTQYF.

This clone was found a few times. The rearrangement joins TRBV2 to TRBJ2-3, with D possibly matching TRBD1 (5 bases). The germline V gene has CDR1 SNHLY and CDR2 FYNNEI. The germline V and J ends were trimmed by 8 bases and 6 bases, with 12 bases remaining between them. There are 12 residues in the CDR3. CDR3 coding DNA: TGTGCCAGCGGAAGGGGTTGGGATACGCAGTATTTT. Its translation is CASGRGWDTQYF. Supplemented by reference TRBV2 and TRBJ2-3, the full variable domain reads EPEVTQTPSHQVTQMGQEVILRCVPISNHLYFYWYRQILGQKVEFLVSFYNNEISEKSEIFDDQFSVERPDGSNFTLKIRSTKLEDSAMYFCASGRGWDTQYFGPGTRLTVL.

V usage is TRBV7-2 and J usage is TRBJ2-2; D may be TRBD1 or TRBD2 (6 bases each). V lost 2 bases, J lost 6 bases, and 13 bases lay in between. The CDR3 consists of 15 residues. Looked up from germline, CDR1 is SGHTA and CDR2 is FQGNSA. CDR3 in DNA: TGTGCCAGCAGCTTATTGACTAGGGGGGCCGGGGAGCTGTTTTTT. It codes for CASSLLTRGAGELFF.

The chain's CDR3 is CASSKNQDTGELFF. The CDR3 nucleotides read TGCGCCAGCAGTAAGAACCAAGACACCGGGGAGCTGTTTTTT. The V call is TRBV5-1, the J call TRBJ2-2; D remains unclear. CDR1 is SGHRS and CDR2 is YFSETQ in the germline V gene. The V gene lost 5 bases and the J gene lost 3 bases, with 11 bases spanning the gap. This CDR3 is built from 14 residues.

The gene calls are TRBV27 and TRBJ2-3; D is unresolved. V lost 4 bases and J lost 2, with 10 bases in between. CDR1 and CDR2 (germline): MNHEY, SMNVEV (reference sequence). The CDR3 totals 14 residues. The CDR3 here is CASSSQLNTDTQYF. CDR3 DNA sequence: TGTGCCAGCAGTTCACAACTCAACACAGATACGCAGTATTTT.

The chain has TRBV9 and TRBJ2-7; D gene unclear. Trimming cost V 0 bases and J 7 bases, with 17 bases left between them. In germline, CDR1 is SGDLS, CDR2 YYNGEE. The CDR3 loop spans 15 amino acids. The CDR3 region is CASSVDPFQTGEQYF. CDR3 sequence (DNA): TGTGCCAGCAGCGTAGATCCGTTCCAGACGGGTGAGCAGTACTTC.

A note on this clone: Other DNA sequences in this sample translate to the same CDR3. The chain has TRBV6-1 and TRBJ1-5; 9 bases are shared with TRBD1. Germline loops: CDR1 MNHNS, CDR2 SASEGT. Germline trimming cut 3 bases from V and 6 bases from J; bases unmatched to any gene: 3. This CDR3 region has 14 residues. In DNA, the CDR3 is TGTGCCAGCAGTGAGGGACAGGGTGGTCAGCCCCAGCATTTT. It codes for CASSEGQGGQPQHF.

This clone was observed at least ten times. This rearrangement joins TRBV2 to TRBJ1-2, with D uncertain. Germline lookup yields CDR1 SNHLY and CDR2 FYNNEI. The V end was cut by 2 bases, the J end by 2 bases, with 9 bases between. This CDR3 contains 14 residues. The CDR3, as DNA: TGTGCCAGCAGTGAAATAAAAGGGAACTATGGCTACACCTTC. It translates to CASSEIKGNYGYTF.

This clone has just one count. Germline and junction disagree at one end, which may indicate a read error. This chain links TRBV7-7 with TRBJ2-7, with a possible D match to TRBD2 (5 bases). This CDR3 region has 15 residues. Germline V lookup: CDR1 SSHAT, CDR2 FNYEAQ (reference sequence). The CDR3 sequence is CASSLNTGSSYEQYF. CDR3 DNA sequence: TGTGCTAGCAGCTTAAATACTGGGAGCTCCTACGAGCAGTACTTC. Full variable domain (remainder filled in from reference TRBV7-7 and TRBJ2-7): GAGVSQSPRYKVTKRGQDVTLRCDPISSHATLYWYQQALGQGPEFLTYFNYEAQPDKSGLPSDRFSAERPEGSISTLTIQRTEQRDSAMYRCASSLNTGSSYEQYFGPGTRLTVT.

The V call is TRBV5-1, the J call TRBJ2-7, with 10 nucleotides matching TRBD1. Germline V gene lookup returns CDR1 SGHRS and CDR2 YFSETQ. The CDR3 sequence is 15 residues long. Unmatched junction bases numbered 8, after V lost 1 base and J lost 7 bases. CDR3 region: CASSLSGQGIMEQYF. The CDR3 DNA is TGCGCCAGCAGCTTGTCGGGACAGGGGATTATGGAGCAGTACTTC.

The chain employs TRBV4-3 and TRBJ1-6; D call uncertain. V was shortened by 0 bases and J by 7 bases, with 10 bases between the two germline ends. Germline V gives CDR1 LGHNA, CDR2 YSLEER. This CDR3 has 15 residues. CDR3 nucleotide sequence: TGCGCCAGCAGCCAAGATGGGGATCCGAATTCACCCCTCCACTTT. Amino acid sequence: CASSQDGDPNSPLHF.